This entry lists 26 T cell receptor beta chains sequenced from one sample in a study of chemoradiotherapy in HPV16-positive cancers. Data came from immunoSEQ multiplex PCR; TCRdb stores just in-frame clones and leaves some out. This table has around 62,000 clones, around nine tenths appearing once. Sequenced material: blood, taken from a patient who underwent chemoradiotherapy. The source of these receptors is a human donor with HPV-associated anogenital cancer.

This clone was counted once. This rearrangement joins TRBV2 to TRBJ1-6, with D possibly being TRBD1 (6 bases). CDR3 length: 14 amino acids. CDR1 and CDR2 from the germline V gene are SNHLY and FYNNEI. V was shortened by 6 bases and J by 7 bases, with 13 bases between the two germline ends. CDR3 region: CASSDVRGNSPLHF. CDR3 bases: TGTGCCAGCAGCGACGTGAGGGGGAATTCACCCCTCCACTTT.

The V call is TRBV5-1, the J call TRBJ1-1; TRBD1 aligns across 10 bases. There are 14 residues in the CDR3. Germline V gives CDR1 SGHRS, CDR2 YFSETQ. V lost 4 bases and J lost 10; bases outside the gene matches: 10. Here the CDR3 DNA reads TGCGCCAGCAGCCCCGACAGGGGGCTAGTTGTAGCTTTCTTT. As protein: CASSPDRGLVVAFF.

V is TRBV5-4 and J is TRBJ2-2; either TRBD1 or TRBD2 may fit D (6 bases each). The germline V gene has CDR1 SGHNT and CDR2 YYREEE (reference sequence). The CDR3 runs to 14 residues. The ends were cut back, 4 bases at V and 3 bases at J, with 10 bases in the middle. The CDR3 DNA is TGTGCCAGCAGCCCGGAGGGGGACACCGGGGAGCTGTTTTTT. Translated, it gives CASSPEGDTGELFF.

The CDR3 region has the DNA TGTGCCAGTACCAAGCAGGGGACAGGGGATAGTGTCGGCTATGGCTACACCTTC. This translates into CASTKQGTGDSVGYGYTF. V and J are TRBV19 and TRBJ1-2, with 10 positions matching TRBD1. The germline CDR1 and CDR2 sequences are LNHDA and SQIVND (reference sequence). Trimming removed 7 bases from V and 4 bases from J; junction bases left unmatched: 18. The CDR3 consists of 18 residues.

This rearrangement joins TRBV19 to TRBJ1-3, with D unresolved. The CDR3 runs to 13 residues. Trimming took 10 bases from V and 0 from J, leaving 10 bases between them. The germline V gene encodes CDR1 LNHDA and CDR2 SQIVND (reference sequence). CDR3 amino acids: CATSGFSGNTIYF. The CDR3 nucleotides are TGTGCCACCTCGGGATTCTCTGGAAACACCATATATTTT.

CDR3 coding DNA: TGTGCCAGCAGCAAAGCGTCAACGTGGCGGGGATCTCACTATGGCTACACCTTC. It specifies CASSKASTWRGSHYGYTF. This chain links TRBV21-1 with TRBJ1-2. TRBV21-1 is described as a pseudogene. The CDR3 totals 18 residues.

Regarding this clone: One end of the junction fails to match germline, which may point to a read error. The rearrangement uses TRBV15 and TRBJ2-2; a weak D match, TRBD1 (5 bases). Germline V gene lookup returns CDR1 LNHNV and CDR2 YYDKDF (reference sequence). The CDR3 loop spans 11 amino acids. CDR3: CASRATGELFF. CDR3 DNA: TGTGCCTCCAGGGCTACCGGGGAGCTGTTTTTT.

The V call is TRBV7-9, the J call TRBJ1-6; D remains ambiguous. CDR1 and CDR2 from the germline V gene are SEHNR and FQNEAQ (reference sequence). The V and J ends lost 5 bases and 8 bases respectively, with 16 bases between them. This CDR3 has 15 residues. CDR3: CASSPYVGRHSPLHF. CDR3 DNA: TGTGCCAGCAGCCCCTATGTGGGTCGTCATTCACCCCTCCACTTT.

This chain links TRBV6-5 with TRBJ1-1, with D tentatively TRBD1 (5 bases). Per the germline V gene, CDR1 is MNHEY and CDR2 is SVGAGI. This CDR3 is built from 14 residues. Trimming cost V 2 bases and J 0 bases, with 7 bases left between them. CDR3 DNA sequence: TGTGCCAGCAGTTACGCGGGACTGAACACTGAAGCTTTCTTT. Amino acid sequence: CASSYAGLNTEAFF.

The gene calls are TRBV7-8 and TRBJ2-7; TRBD2 aligns across 11 bases. The CDR3 has 15 amino acids. The germline gives CDR1 SGHVS, CDR2 FQNEAQ. J lost 3 bases, V lost 1 base, and 2 bases had no gene match. The CDR3 loop is CASSLVGTSGYEQYF. CDR3 in DNA: TGTGCCAGCAGCTTAGTAGGGACTAGCGGCTACGAGCAGTACTTC.

This chain uses TRBV6-5 with TRBJ2-2, with D perhaps TRBD1 (6 bases). CDR3 size: 12 residues. The germline V gene encodes CDR1 MNHEY and CDR2 SVGAGI. The V and J ends lost 10 bases and 5 bases respectively, with 11 bases between them. The CDR3 DNA sequence: TGTGCCACCAACAGGGATACCGGGGAGCTGTTTTTT. Encoded protein: CATNRDTGELFF.

The J gene is TRBJ2-7, the V gene TRBV28; 11 bases are a match to TRBD1. This CDR3 has 19 residues. Germline trimming cut 6 bases from V and 5 bases from J; bases unmatched to any gene: 21. The V gene's germline CDR1 is MDHEN and CDR2 SYDVKM. The CDR3 is CASSLRDRGEGDRWDEQYF. The CDR3 DNA reads as TGTGCCAGCAGCCTCCGGGACAGGGGGGAGGGGGACCGGTGGGACGAGCAGTACTTC. Combining the CDR3 with reference TRBV28 and TRBJ2-7 gives the whole variable domain DVKVTQSSRYLVKRTGEKVFLECVQDMDHENMFWYRQDPGLGLRLIYFSYDVKMKEKGDIPEGYSVSREKKERFSLILESASTNQTSMYLCASSLRDRGEGDRWDEQYFGPGTRLTVT.

The chain uses TRBV4-1 and TRBJ1-3; possible D gene TRBD1, 6 bases. V was clipped by 0 bases and J by 4 bases, with 28 bases between them. This CDR3 comprises 21 residues. CDR1 is MGHRA, CDR2 YSYEKL, per germline. The DNA for the CDR3 is TGCGCCAGCAGCCAAGATTCCCTACAGGGCCGAGGAAACAACAAAGGAAACACCATATATTTT. Its translation is CASSQDSLQGRGNNKGNTIYF.

The chain couples TRBV18 to TRBJ2-7; 7 bases are shared with TRBD1. This CDR3 has 13 amino acids. J lost 3 bases, V lost 6 bases, and 5 bases had no gene match. Germline assignment: CDR1 KGHSH and CDR2 LQKENI. The CDR3 reads CASSPGQIYEQYF. CDR3 bases: TGTGCCAGCTCTCCGGGACAGATCTACGAGCAGTACTTC.

Only one count was recorded for this clone. The chain has TRBV2 and TRBJ1-4; TRBD1 aligns across 9 bases. The J segment lost 4 bases and the V segment lost 6 bases, leaving 9 bases of the junction unmatched. This CDR3 is built from 16 residues. CDR1 and CDR2 (germline): SNHLY, FYNNEI. The CDR3 DNA reads as TGTGCCAGCAGCGCGACAGGGGGAAAGGGTAATGAAAAACTGTTTTTT. As protein: CASSATGGKGNEKLFF.

The rearrangement links TRBV9 to TRBJ2-3; 14 bases fit TRBD2. CDR3 size: 18 residues. Per germline, CDR1 SGDLS and CDR2 YYNGEE. The J segment lost 0 bases and the V segment lost 3 bases, leaving 6 bases of the junction unmatched. CDR3 nucleotide sequence: TGTGCCAGCAGCGCTCGACTAGCGGGGGGGCCCAGCACAGATACGCAGTATTTT. It specifies CASSARLAGGPSTDTQYF.

The chain couples TRBV7-9 to TRBJ2-5, with D perhaps assigned TRBD1 or TRBD2 (5 bases each). V lost 4 bases and J 5 bases, leaving 17 bases between the germline ends. This CDR3 region has 15 residues. CDR1 SEHNR and CDR2 FQNEAQ come from the germline V gene (reference sequence). CDR3 sequence: CASSWTSGTGETQYF. CDR3 DNA: TGTGCCAGCAGCTGGACGTCTGGGACGGGGGAGACCCAGTACTTC.

The rearrangement joins TRBV10-3 to TRBJ1-4, with unresolved D. Germline V CDR1 and CDR2: ENHRY, SYGVKD. V lost 0 bases and J 5 bases, leaving 10 bases between the germline ends. The CDR3 sequence is 15 residues long. The CDR3 region has the DNA TGTGCCATCAGTGAGTCGCCAGGCTCCAATGAAAAACTGTTTTTT. Translated: CAISESPGSNEKLFF.

This CDR3 is CASSYRGGIAEAFF. The DNA of the CDR3 is TGTGCCAGCAGTTACAGGGGAGGGATCGCTGAAGCTTTCTTT. This chain uses TRBV6-6 with TRBJ1-1; weak D call: TRBD1 (5 bases). The germline gives CDR1 MNHNY, CDR2 SVGAGI (reference sequence). The ends were cut back, 2 bases at V and 6 bases at J, with 13 bases in the middle. This CDR3 is 14 amino acids long.

As concerns this clone: Other DNA sequences of this sample code for an identical CDR3. The gene calls are TRBV2 and TRBJ1-1; unclear D gene. The V and J ends lost 4 bases and 1 base respectively, with 7 bases between them. The germline V gene encodes CDR1 SNHLY and CDR2 FYNNEI. CDR3 length: 13 amino acids. CDR3 sequence: CASSGRQNTEAFF. The DNA of the CDR3 is TGTGCCAGCAGTGGGCGCCAGAACACTGAAGCTTTCTTT.

The V call is TRBV4-2, the J call TRBJ2-7; 7 bases line up with TRBD2. V lost 2 bases, J lost 7 bases, and 11 bases stayed unmatched. The CDR3 runs to 15 residues. Germline CDR1 is LGHNA and CDR2 is YNFKEQ. The CDR3: CASSQSSRLAREQYF. CDR3 in DNA: TGTGCCAGCAGCCAATCGAGTCGACTAGCACGGGAGCAGTACTTC.

The rearrangement uses TRBV5-3 and TRBJ2-7, with D perhaps TRBD2 (6 bases). TRBV5-3 is noted as an ORF with a role that remains uncertain. This CDR3 comprises 14 residues. CDR3 in amino acids: CTPLRGSNSYEQYF. The CDR3 DNA reads TGTACCCCCCTACGGGGGTCCAACTCCTACGAGCAGTACTTC.

The chain employs TRBV5-1 and TRBJ2-7, with TRBD2 identical over 7 bases. The CDR3 loop spans 16 amino acids. The V gene end was trimmed by 0 bases and the J gene end by 2 bases; junction bases not matched to a gene: 8. In germline, CDR1 is SGHRS, CDR2 YFSETQ. CDR3 loop: CASSLGPGTNTYEQYF. CDR3 DNA sequence: TGCGCCAGCAGCTTGGGGCCCGGGACTAATACCTACGAGCAGTACTTC.

CDR3 in amino acids: CASNGVGYGYTF. The CDR3 nucleotides read TGTGCCAGCAATGGGGTAGGCTATGGCTACACCTTC. The chain recombines TRBV2 with TRBJ1-2; D remains ambiguous. Germline V CDR1 and CDR2: SNHLY, FYNNEI. The CDR3 length is 12 residues. V was trimmed by 7 bases and J by 4 bases, leaving 10 bases between them.

V usage is TRBV6-4 and J usage is TRBJ2-6; 9 bases align to TRBD1. The CDR3 loop spans 17 amino acids. Germline V lookup: CDR1 MRHNA, CDR2 SNTAGT. The V gene end was trimmed by 2 bases and the J gene end by 0 bases; junction bases not matched to a gene: 2. CDR3 in DNA: TGTGCCAGCAGTGACCCGACAGGGGGCTCTGGGGCCAACGTCCTGACTTTC. As protein: CASSDPTGGSGANVLTF.

This CDR3 reads CASSPPQGALGQPQHF. CDR3 sequence (DNA): TGTGCCAGCTCACCGCCGCAGGGGGCGTTAGGTCAGCCCCAGCATTTT. This chain connects TRBV18 to TRBJ1-5; 8 positions match TRBD1. V trimming: 3 bases; J trimming: 6 bases; junction bases outside the gene matches: 10. CDR1 and CDR2 from the germline V gene are KGHSH and LQKENI. The CDR3 has 16 residues.